A selection of T cell receptor beta chains follows, all from one sample in a study of CD8+CD57+ T cells in acquired aplastic anemia. TCRdb re-derived calls from the reads in MiXCR, one entry per CDR3 protein. The data show under 200,000 distinct CDR3 sequences, roughly half seen once. Source material: sorted CD4+, CD8+, or CD8+CD57+ T cells (not recorded which) from PBMCs. These receptors were taken from a human donor with aplastic anemia. Each CDR3 is given with its conserved first and last residue. D genes are given only for firm matches. Size values are once, few and many counts, or a class for expanded clones, and some rows have none.

TRBJ2-3	TRBV2	TRBD2	many	CASSELAGVRDTQYF	TGTGCCAGCAGTGAACTAGCGGGAGTGAGAGATACGCAGTATTTT
TRBJ2-3	TRBV20-1	NA	NA	CSALGPDTQYF	TGCAGTGCATTGGGACCAGATACGCAGTATTTT
TRBJ2-7	TRBV5-6	NA	NA	CASSYRDTYEQYF	TGTGCCAGCAGCTACCGGGACACTTACGAGCAGTACTTC
TRBJ2-7	TRBV15	NA	many	CATSRYLPHGGTPYEQYF	TGTGCCACCAGTCGCTACCTACCACATGGAGGGACTCCCTACGAGCAGTACTTC
TRBJ2-5	TRBV15	NA	NA	CATSRDQGTTEIQYF	TGTGCCACCAGCAGAGATCAGGGGACTACCGAGATCCAGTACTTC
TRBJ2-1	TRBV5-5	TRBD1	many	CASSLPGGEYEQFF	TGTGCCAGCAGCTTACCAGGGGGAGAATATGAGCAGTTCTTC
TRBJ2-7	TRBV7-2	NA	NA	CASSGGGLSSYEQYF	TGTGCCAGCAGCGGGGGCGGTTTGAGCTCCTACGAGCAGTACTTC
TRBJ1-3	TRBV11-1	TRBD1	NA	CASSLGRGYGYTIYF	TGTGCCAGCAGCTTAGGCAGGGGGTATGGCTACACCATATATTTT
TRBJ2-1	TRBV11-1	NA	few	CASSSTRPGDNEQFF	TGTGCCAGCAGCTCCACCCGACCGGGAGACAATGAGCAGTTCTTC
TRBJ1-2	TRBV18	NA	few	CASSPGAAGRNGGYTF	TGTGCCAGCTCACCGGGCGCAGCCGGCCGAAATGGGGGCTACACCTTC
TRBJ2-1	TRBV2	NA	NA	CASSEERTYEQFF	TGTGCCAGCAGTGAGGAAAGAACCTATGAGCAGTTCTTC
TRBJ1-5	TRBV29-1	NA	NA	CSVVGGTNRPQHF	TGCAGCGTTGTCGGGGGGACCAATCGGCCCCAGCATTTT
TRBJ1-6	TRBV28	NA	NA	CASSPVQGVSPLHF	TGTGCCAGCAGTCCTGTACAGGGTGTCTCACCCCTCCACTTT
TRBJ2-2	TRBV20-1	NA	many	CSATNPNTGELFF	TGCAGTGCTACTAATCCGAACACCGGGGAGCTGTTTTTT
TRBJ2-7	TRBV29-1	NA	NA	CSVATGLHEQYF	TGCAGCGTTGCGACGGGTTTACACGAGCAGTACTTC
TRBJ1-4	TRBV9	NA	NA	CASSVTGGAAGEKLFF	TGTGCCAGCAGCGTAACGGGCGGGGCCGCAGGGGAAAAACTGTTTTTT
TRBJ1-1	TRBV15	NA	many	CATSRDRTRSNTEAFF	TGTGCCACCAGCAGAGACAGGACACGGTCGAACACTGAAGCTTTCTTT
TRBJ2-7	TRBV15	TRBD1	few	CATSRSWGQGVYEQYF	TGTGCCACCAGCAGAAGTTGGGGACAGGGGGTCTACGAGCAGTACTTC
TRBJ1-6	TRBV11-2	NA	many	CASSLGGVAISPLHF	TGTGCCAGCAGCTTAGGCGGGGTAGCGATTTCACCCCTCCACTTT
TRBJ2-2	TRBV19	NA	NA	CASSIIDTGELFF	TGTGCCAGTAGTATAATAGACACCGGGGAGCTGTTTTTT
TRBJ1-2	TRBV29-1	NA	NA	CSVERNVGGYYGYTF	TGCAGCGTGGAACGCAACGTCGGTGGGTACTATGGCTACACCTTC
TRBJ1-1	TRBV6-5	TRBD1	NA	CASSYSIGTGFSEAFF	TGTGCCAGCAGTTACTCAATTGGGACAGGGTTCTCTGAAGCTTTCTTT
TRBJ1-4	TRBV19	TRBD1	many	CASSIVRTGGNEKLFF	TGTGCCAGTAGTATAGTTCGGACAGGGGGTAATGAAAAACTGTTTTTT
TRBJ2-7	TRBV10-3	TRBD1	NA	CATGQGMSEQYF	TGTGCCACCGGACAGGGGATGTCCGAGCAGTACTTC
TRBJ1-1	TRBV5-4	NA	many	CASSLARANTEAFF	TGTGCCAGCAGCTTGGCAAGGGCGAACACTGAAGCTTTCTTT
TRBJ2-1	TRBV25-1	NA	NA	CASSVQTSYEQFF	TGTGCCAGCAGTGTCCAGACTAGTTATGAGCAGTTCTTC
TRBJ2-2	TRBV20-1	TRBD2	NA	CSARVSGGAGELFF	TGCAGTGCTAGAGTTAGCGGGGGGGCCGGGGAGCTGTTTTTT
TRBJ2-7	TRBV30	NA	many	CAWSVHVSEQYF	TGTGCCTGGAGTGTACATGTCTCCGAGCAGTACTTC
TRBJ2-3	TRBV24-1	NA	NA	CATSGGHTDTQYF	TGTGCCACCAGTGGAGGACACACAGATACGCAGTATTTT
TRBJ2-2	TRBV27	NA	NA	CASSLSVSGELFF	TGTGCCAGCAGTTTATCAGTGAGCGGGGAGCTGTTTTTT
TRBJ2-7	TRBV10-3	NA	NA	CAISPGLHEQYF	TGTGCCATCAGTCCAGGGCTCCACGAGCAGTACTTC
TRBJ1-1	TRBV5-1	NA	NA	CASATDRPSGGTEAFF	TGCGCCAGCGCTACAGACAGACCTTCAGGAGGGACTGAAGCTTTCTTT
TRBJ1-2	TRBV6-1	NA	many	CASSPGPFNGYTF	TGTGCCAGCAGCCCGGGACCCTTCAATGGCTACACCTTC
TRBJ1-1	TRBV10-3	TRBD1	NA	CAVRTGMNTEAFF	TGTGCCGTCAGGACAGGGATGAACACTGAAGCTTTCTTT
TRBJ1-6	TRBV6-5	NA	NA	CASSLGGSGSPLHF	TGTGCCAGCAGTTTAGGGGGTTCGGGGTCACCCCTCCACTTT
TRBJ2-7	TRBV5-1	TRBD1	many	CASSLTGTGANEQYF	TGCGCCAGCAGCCTGACCGGGACAGGGGCCAACGAGCAGTACTTC
TRBJ2-7	TRBV20-1	NA	NA	CSARGQPYEQYF	TGCAGTGCTAGAGGACAGCCCTACGAGCAGTACTTC
TRBJ2-5	TRBV6-6	NA	NA	CASSLVQRETQYF	TGTGCCAGCAGTTTGGTTCAGCGGGAGACCCAGTACTTC
TRBJ1-1	TRBV29-1	NA	NA	CSVPASGIGEAFF	TGCAGCGTCCCGGCGAGTGGCATTGGGGAGGCTTTCTTT
TRBJ2-3	TRBV2	TRBD2	many	CASPAPTSGEDTQYF	TGTGCCAGCCCCGCCCCAACTAGCGGGGAGGATACGCAGTATTTT
TRBJ2-6	TRBV20-1	NA	many	CSAISGGALSGANVLTF	TGCAGTGCTATAAGTGGGGGGGCATTATCCGGGGCCAACGTCCTGACTTTC
TRBJ2-5	TRBV7-2	TRBD2	NA	CASSLVGGGNQETQYF	TGTGCCAGCAGCTTAGTGGGCGGGGGAAACCAAGAGACCCAGTACTTC